This TCR beta chain stems from a study of shared clonotypes between healthy human individuals. Study at large: A couple of female and three male donors aged 18 to 49 were enrolled.

Assay: immunoSEQ multiplex PCR; the TCRdb copy retains only in-frame clones and omits some. The table shows about 500,000 clones, with approximately 80% occurring only once. In germline, CDR1 is MDHEN, CDR2 SYDVKM. J was trimmed by 7 bases and V by 6 bases; bases with no gene match: 8. The CDR3 spans 13 residues. Caucasian adults living in Nashville, Tennessee, provided all samples. The source of this sequence is a woman in her 40s in good health. Some clones in this sample may be carry-over from other donors' samples. The chain uses TRBV28 and TRBJ2-7; TRBD1 agrees at 8 bases. The material sequenced was PBMCs. CDR3 sequence (DNA): TGTGCCAGCAGGACAGGGGTCTCGAGTGAGCAGTACTTC. Translating it yields CASRTGVSSEQYF.